This T cell receptor (beta chain) originates from a study of T-cell reconstitution after alpha-beta-depleted transplantation in children. Preparation of the TCRbeta library used unique molecular identifiers. TCRdb ran MiXCR on the PCR reads and lists one entry per CDR3 protein. The sample records approximately 980,000 distinct CDR3 sequences, about 29% being singletons. With respect to this clonotype: Its matching antigen is unknown.

Study-wide results and limits: Newly made T cells mostly supplied T-cell counts and diversity one year after transplant.

The CDR3 contains 15 residues. The V end was cut by 5 bases, the J end by 4 bases, with 15 bases between. This sequence originates from a boy in the first two years of life who had a stem cell transplant for SCID, so the T cells may come from the graft donor. The V and J genes are TRBV12-3 or TRBV12-4 and TRBJ1-5, with a weak D call TRBD1 (5 bases). The input for sequencing was PBMCs, mostly from graft donor cells, taken 360 days after TCRalphabeta/CD19-depleted stem cell transplant. CDR3: CASSRTGTANQPQHF. The CDR3 bases are TGTGCCAGCAGTCGTACCGGGACGGCTAATCAGCCCCAGCATTTT.